This T cell receptor beta chain was sequenced for a study of neoadjuvant anti-PD-1 for oral cavity cancer. The germline V gene has CDR1 GTSNPN and CDR2 SVGIG (reference sequence). The CDR3 is 14 residues long. V was cut by 0 bases and J by 7 bases, with 15 bases left in between. TCRdb's table, derived via immunoSEQ multiplex PCR, lists solely in-frame clones and lacks some. The repertoire holds over 65,000 clones, with approximately 87% as singletons. Overall study findings and caveats: Post-nivolumab, blood T cell clonality was significantly elevated in non-responders.

Time point specified: after neoadjuvant nivolumab, at surgical resection. About this clone itself: Its matching antigen is unknown.

V gene TRBV30 combines with J gene TRBJ2-5; possibly TRBD1 for D (5 bases). The sequencing used PBMCs, collected after nivolumab (anti-PD-1) treatment. This TCR came from a person aged 40-85 years with oral cavity squamous cell carcinoma. CDR3 sequence: CAWSVLGQYWTQYF. The CDR3, as DNA: TGTGCCTGGAGTGTACTCGGACAATACTGGACCCAGTACTTC.